A selection of T cell receptor beta chains follows, all from one sample in a study of T cell responses to AZD1222 COVID-19 vaccine. Produced via immunoSEQ multiplex PCR; TCRdb's table is partial and in-frame only. The sample contains more than 250,000 clones, just over 90% of which appear only once. The sequenced sample was peripheral blood, obtained on day 0 of AZD1222 vaccination. The receptors stem from an adult in good health. Each CDR3 is given with its conserved first and last residue. The order of the fields is V gene, J gene, clone size, CDR3 length, D gene, CDR3 protein, CDR3 DNA. A D gene is named only where the DNA matches it firmly. A row's size may be missing; if present it is once, few, many or a size class.

v_gene: TRBV23-1; j_gene: TRBJ2-7; abundance: few; len: 13; d_gene: -; CDR3aa: CASSQWRDYEQYF; CDR3nt: TGCGCCAGCAGTCAATGGAGGGATTACGAGCAGTACTTC
v_gene: TRBV2; j_gene: TRBJ2-2; abundance: -; len: 14; d_gene: -; CDR3aa: CASSKDINTGELFF; CDR3nt: TGTGCCAGCAGTAAGGACATTAACACCGGGGAGCTGTTTTTT
v_gene: TRBV27; j_gene: TRBJ1-6; abundance: once; len: 16; d_gene: -; CDR3aa: CASSLSIGTVNSPLHF; CDR3nt: TGTGCCAGCAGTTTATCGATAGGGACGGTGAATTCACCCCTCCACTTT
v_gene: TRBV5-1; j_gene: TRBJ2-1; abundance: -; len: 14; d_gene: TRBD2; CDR3aa: CASELAGGLNEQFF; CDR3nt: TGCGCCAGCGAGTTAGCGGGAGGGCTCAATGAGCAGTTCTTC
v_gene: TRBV7-2; j_gene: TRBJ2-1; abundance: -; len: 15; d_gene: TRBD2; CDR3aa: CASSITSGSDNEQFF; CDR3nt: TGTGCCAGCAGCATCACTAGCGGGAGCGACAATGAGCAGTTCTTC
v_gene: TRBV9; j_gene: TRBJ1-1; abundance: -; len: 14; d_gene: -; CDR3aa: CASSRGHDNTEAFF; CDR3nt: TGTGCCAGCAGCAGAGGACACGATAACACTGAAGCTTTCTTT
v_gene: TRBV15; j_gene: TRBJ1-2; abundance: -; len: 14; d_gene: TRBD1; CDR3aa: CATSRKQGAGGYTF; CDR3nt: TGTGCCACCAGCAGGAAACAGGGGGCGGGTGGCTACACCTTC
v_gene: TRBV27; j_gene: TRBJ1-1; abundance: -; len: 15; d_gene: -; CDR3aa: CASSPFEGLDTEAFF; CDR3nt: TGTGCCAGCAGTCCATTTGAGGGGCTTGACACTGAAGCTTTCTTT
v_gene: TRBV6-2/TRBV6-3; j_gene: TRBJ1-1; abundance: -; len: 15; d_gene: TRBD1; CDR3aa: CASSSPGQGRLRAFF; CDR3nt: TGTGCCAGCAGTTCGCCGGGACAGGGGCGGCTACGGGCTTTCTTT
v_gene: TRBV15; j_gene: TRBJ2-1; abundance: -; len: 15; d_gene: -; CDR3aa: CATSRTSVSYNEQFF; CDR3nt: TGTGCCACCAGCCGGACTTCCGTCTCCTACAATGAGCAGTTCTTC
v_gene: TRBV6-5; j_gene: TRBJ1-4; abundance: -; len: 14; d_gene: -; CDR3aa: CASITGLTNEKLFF; CDR3nt: TGTGCCAGCATCACAGGGTTAACTAATGAAAAACTGTTTTTT
v_gene: TRBV10-2; j_gene: TRBJ2-2; abundance: -; len: 15; d_gene: TRBD2; CDR3aa: CASSELAGDTGELFF; CDR3nt: TGCGCCAGCAGTGAACTAGCGGGGGACACCGGGGAGCTGTTTTTT
v_gene: TRBV6-5; j_gene: TRBJ1-3; abundance: -; len: 13; d_gene: -; CDR3aa: CASSRTDGNTIYF; CDR3nt: TGTGCCAGCAGTCGGACAGATGGAAACACCATATATTTT
v_gene: TRBV6-2/TRBV6-3; j_gene: TRBJ2-2; abundance: -; len: 13; d_gene: -; CDR3aa: CASSSLRTGELFF; CDR3nt: TGTGCCAGCAGTTCTCTAAGAACCGGGGAGCTGTTTTTT
v_gene: TRBV28; j_gene: TRBJ1-4; abundance: -; len: 15; d_gene: -; CDR3aa: CASSLFGATNEKLFF; CDR3nt: TGTGCCAGCAGTTTATTCGGAGCAACTAATGAAAAACTGTTTTTT
v_gene: TRBV20-1; j_gene: TRBJ1-1; abundance: -; len: 11; d_gene: -; CDR3aa: CGGLPNTEAFF; CDR3nt: TGCGGGGGTCTGCCGAACACTGAAGCTTTCTTT
v_gene: TRBV28; j_gene: TRBJ2-7; abundance: few; len: 18; d_gene: TRBD1; CDR3aa: CASSLWGQASFYPDEQYF; CDR3nt: TGTGCCAGCAGTTTATGGGGACAGGCCTCGTTTTATCCCGACGAGCAGTACTTC
v_gene: TRBV2; j_gene: TRBJ1-5; abundance: -; len: 14; d_gene: -; CDR3aa: CASSAVYSNQPQHF; CDR3nt: TGTGCCAGCAGTGCCGTTTATAGCAATCAGCCCCAGCATTTT
v_gene: TRBV7-2; j_gene: TRBJ1-2; abundance: -; len: 16; d_gene: -; CDR3aa: CASSAASSQGYYGYTF; CDR3nt: TGTGCCAGCAGCGCCGCATCATCTCAGGGGTACTATGGCTACACCTTC
v_gene: TRBV11-3; j_gene: TRBJ1-1; abundance: -; len: 15; d_gene: -; CDR3aa: CASSSRGAENTEAFF; CDR3nt: TGTGCCAGCAGCTCCCGGGGGGCCGAGAACACTGAAGCTTTCTTT
v_gene: TRBV28; j_gene: TRBJ2-3; abundance: once; len: 13; d_gene: TRBD1; CDR3aa: CASWDRGPDTQYF; CDR3nt: TGTGCCAGCTGGGACAGGGGGCCAGATACGCAGTATTTT
v_gene: TRBV7-9; j_gene: TRBJ2-7; abundance: once; len: 17; d_gene: TRBD1; CDR3aa: CASSNKLGQGVFNEQYF; CDR3nt: TGTGCCAGCAGCAACAAATTAGGACAGGGGGTTTTCAACGAGCAGTACTTC
v_gene: TRBV14; j_gene: TRBJ2-7; abundance: once; len: 14; d_gene: TRBD2; CDR3aa: CASSFPGLADEQYF; CDR3nt: TGTGCCAGCAGCTTCCCGGGACTAGCGGACGAGCAGTACTTC
v_gene: TRBV7-2; j_gene: TRBJ2-7; abundance: -; len: 12; d_gene: -; CDR3aa: CASSLVPHEQYF; CDR3nt: TGTGCCAGCAGCTTAGTACCCCACGAGCAGTACTTC
v_gene: TRBV24-1; j_gene: TRBJ2-5; abundance: -; len: 15; d_gene: TRBD1; CDR3aa: CATSGRQGASETQYF; CDR3nt: TGTGCCACCAGTGGGCGACAGGGGGCAAGTGAGACCCAGTACTTC
v_gene: TRBV5-4; j_gene: TRBJ1-2; abundance: -; len: 15; d_gene: TRBD1; CDR3aa: CASSPDATGEDGYTF; CDR3nt: TGTGCCAGCAGCCCGGACGCTACAGGGGAGGATGGCTACACCTTC
v_gene: TRBV6-5; j_gene: TRBJ2-5; abundance: once; len: 14; d_gene: -; CDR3aa: CASRDGHRGETQYF; CDR3nt: TGTGCCAGCAGAGACGGTCACCGAGGGGAGACCCAGTACTTC
v_gene: TRBV13; j_gene: TRBJ2-7; abundance: -; len: 13; d_gene: -; CDR3aa: CASSRQNFYEQYF; CDR3nt: TGTGCCAGCAGTCGTCAGAACTTCTACGAGCAGTACTTC
v_gene: TRBV5-4; j_gene: TRBJ2-1; abundance: -; len: 15; d_gene: -; CDR3aa: CASSLLSGTYNEQFF; CDR3nt: TGTGCCAGCAGCCTACTTTCAGGCACCTACAATGAGCAGTTCTTC